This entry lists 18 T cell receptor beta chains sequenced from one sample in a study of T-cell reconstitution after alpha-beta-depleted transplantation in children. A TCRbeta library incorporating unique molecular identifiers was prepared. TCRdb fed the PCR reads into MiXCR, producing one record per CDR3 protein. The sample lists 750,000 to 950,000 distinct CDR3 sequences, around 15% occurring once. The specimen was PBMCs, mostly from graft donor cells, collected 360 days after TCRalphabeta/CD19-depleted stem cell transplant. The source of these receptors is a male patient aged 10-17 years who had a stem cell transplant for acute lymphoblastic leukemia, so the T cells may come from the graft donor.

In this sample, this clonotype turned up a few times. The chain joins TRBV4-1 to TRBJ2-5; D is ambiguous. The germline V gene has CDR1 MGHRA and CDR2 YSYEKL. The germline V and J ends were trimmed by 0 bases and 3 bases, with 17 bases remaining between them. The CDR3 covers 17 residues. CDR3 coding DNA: TGCGCCAGCAGCCAAGATCGGGCTAAGATGGGCGAAGAGACCCAGTACTTC. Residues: CASSQDRAKMGEETQYF.

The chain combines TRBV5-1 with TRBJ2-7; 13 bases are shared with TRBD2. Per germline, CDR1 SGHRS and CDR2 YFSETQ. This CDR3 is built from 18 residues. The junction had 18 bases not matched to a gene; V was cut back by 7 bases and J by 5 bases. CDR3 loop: CASADTDRGLAGYHEQYF. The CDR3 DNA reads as TGCGCCAGCGCTGATACGGACCGGGGACTAGCGGGATATCACGAGCAGTACTTC.

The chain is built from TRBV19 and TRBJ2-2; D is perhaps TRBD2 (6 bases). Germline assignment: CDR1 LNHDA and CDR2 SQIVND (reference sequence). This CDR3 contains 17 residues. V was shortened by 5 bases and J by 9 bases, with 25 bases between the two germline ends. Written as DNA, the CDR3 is TGTGCCAGTAGTCCGCTTCGGACTACCGGTAGTGACCGGGAGCTGTTTTTT. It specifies CASSPLRTTGSDRELFF.

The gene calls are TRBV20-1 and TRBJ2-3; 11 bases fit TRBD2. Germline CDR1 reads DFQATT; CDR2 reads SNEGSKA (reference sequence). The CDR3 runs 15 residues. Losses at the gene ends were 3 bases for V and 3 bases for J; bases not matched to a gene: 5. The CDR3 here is CSARERLAGTDTQYF. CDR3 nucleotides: TGCAGTGCTAGGGAAAGACTAGCGGGGACAGATACGCAGTATTTT.

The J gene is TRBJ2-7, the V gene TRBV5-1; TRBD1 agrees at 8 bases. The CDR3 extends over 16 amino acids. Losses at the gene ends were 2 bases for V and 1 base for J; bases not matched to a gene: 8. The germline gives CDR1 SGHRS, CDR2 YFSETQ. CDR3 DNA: TGCGCCAGCAGCTTCACCGGGACAGGTTCATCCTACGAGCAGTACTTC. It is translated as CASSFTGTGSSYEQYF.

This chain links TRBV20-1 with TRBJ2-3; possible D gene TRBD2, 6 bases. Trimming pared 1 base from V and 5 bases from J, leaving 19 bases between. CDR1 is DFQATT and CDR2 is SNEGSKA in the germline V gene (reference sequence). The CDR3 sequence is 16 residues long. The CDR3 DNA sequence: TGCAGTGCTAGAGCCCAGTCGGCGGGGCGGCTAGATACGCAGTATTTT. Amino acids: CSARAQSAGRLDTQYF.

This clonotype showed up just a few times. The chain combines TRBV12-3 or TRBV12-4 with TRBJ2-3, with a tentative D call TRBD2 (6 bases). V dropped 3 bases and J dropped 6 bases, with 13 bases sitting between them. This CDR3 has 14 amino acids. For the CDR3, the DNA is TGTGCCAGCAGTTTCGGCGGGGCGGGGGATACGCAGTATTTT. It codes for CASSFGGAGDTQYF.

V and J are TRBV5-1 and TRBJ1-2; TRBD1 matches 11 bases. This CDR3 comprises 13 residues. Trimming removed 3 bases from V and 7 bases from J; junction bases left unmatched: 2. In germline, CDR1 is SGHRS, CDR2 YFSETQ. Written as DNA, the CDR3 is TGCGCCAGCAGCTGGACAGGGGGCTCTGGCTACACCTTC. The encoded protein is CASSWTGGSGYTF.

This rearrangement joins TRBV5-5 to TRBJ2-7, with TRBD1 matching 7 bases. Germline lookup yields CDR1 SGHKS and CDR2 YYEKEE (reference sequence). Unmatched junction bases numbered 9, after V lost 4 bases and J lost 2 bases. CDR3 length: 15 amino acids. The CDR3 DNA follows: TGTGCCAGCAGCGTGGCCCCCGACAGGGCCTACGAGCAGTACTTC. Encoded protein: CASSVAPDRAYEQYF.

The chain's CDR3 is CSVEGLLNTGELFF. CDR3 in DNA: TGCAGCGTTGAAGGCCTTCTAAACACCGGGGAGCTGTTTTTT. This chain connects TRBV29-1 to TRBJ2-2; D is ambiguous. CDR1 is SQVTM, CDR2 ANQGSEA, per germline. Trimming stripped 1 base from V and 2 bases from J, with 8 bases between. The CDR3 spans 14 residues.

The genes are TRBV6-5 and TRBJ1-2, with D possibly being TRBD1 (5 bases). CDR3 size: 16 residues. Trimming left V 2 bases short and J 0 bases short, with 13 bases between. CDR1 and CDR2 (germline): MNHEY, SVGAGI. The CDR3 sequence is CASSYQGAGANYGYTF. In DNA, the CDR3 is TGTGCCAGCAGTTACCAGGGAGCCGGGGCTAACTATGGCTACACCTTC.

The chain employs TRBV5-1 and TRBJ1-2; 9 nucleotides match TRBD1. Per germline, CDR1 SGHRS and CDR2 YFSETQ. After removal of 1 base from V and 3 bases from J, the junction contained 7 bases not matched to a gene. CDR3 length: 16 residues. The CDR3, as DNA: TGCGCCAGCAGCTTGCCGGGACAGGGAGTCTACTATGGCTACACCTTC. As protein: CASSLPGQGVYYGYTF.

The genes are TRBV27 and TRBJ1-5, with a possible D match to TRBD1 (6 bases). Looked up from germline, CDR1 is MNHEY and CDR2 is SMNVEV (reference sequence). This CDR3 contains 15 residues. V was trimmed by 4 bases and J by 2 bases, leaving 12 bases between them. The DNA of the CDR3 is TGTGCCAGCAGTTCAGGGGTGGGGGGCAATCAGCCCCAGCATTTT. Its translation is CASSSGVGGNQPQHF.

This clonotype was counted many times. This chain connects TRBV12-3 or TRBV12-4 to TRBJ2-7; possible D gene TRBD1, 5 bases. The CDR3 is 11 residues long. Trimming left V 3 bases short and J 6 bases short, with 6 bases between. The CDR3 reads CASSFDSEQYF. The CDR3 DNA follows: TGTGCCAGCAGTTTCGACAGCGAGCAGTACTTC.

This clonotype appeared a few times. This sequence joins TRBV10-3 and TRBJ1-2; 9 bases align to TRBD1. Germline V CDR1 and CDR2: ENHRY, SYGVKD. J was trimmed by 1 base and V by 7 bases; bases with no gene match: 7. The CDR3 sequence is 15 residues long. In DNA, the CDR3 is TGTGCCATCAAGGGACAGGGCGACTTTAACTATGGCTACACCTTC. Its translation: CAIKGQGDFNYGYTF.

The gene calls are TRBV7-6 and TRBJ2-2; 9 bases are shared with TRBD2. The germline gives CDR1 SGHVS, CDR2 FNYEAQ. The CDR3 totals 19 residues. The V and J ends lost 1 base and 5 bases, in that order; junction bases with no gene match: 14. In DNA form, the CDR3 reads TGTGCCAGCAGCTTAGGAGCTAGCGGGACCTCCGAGGGAACCGGGGAGCTGTTTTTT. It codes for CASSLGASGTSEGTGELFF. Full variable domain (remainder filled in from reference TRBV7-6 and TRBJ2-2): GAGVSQSPRYKVTKRGQDVALRCDPISGHVSLYWYRQALGQGPEFLTYFNYEAQQDKSGLPNDRFSAERPEGSISTLTIQRTEQRDSAMYRCASSLGASGTSEGTGELFFGEGSRLTVL.

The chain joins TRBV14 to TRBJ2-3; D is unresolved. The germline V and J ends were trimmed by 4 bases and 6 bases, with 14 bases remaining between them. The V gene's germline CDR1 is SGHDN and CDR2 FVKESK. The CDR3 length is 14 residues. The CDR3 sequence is CASSRYIHGDTQYF. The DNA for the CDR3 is TGTGCCAGCAGCCGCTATATCCACGGGGATACGCAGTATTTT.

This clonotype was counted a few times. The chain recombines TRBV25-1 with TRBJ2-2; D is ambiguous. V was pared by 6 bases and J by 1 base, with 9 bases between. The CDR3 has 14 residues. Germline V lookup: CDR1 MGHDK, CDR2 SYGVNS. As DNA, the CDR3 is TGTGCCAGCAGACCTTCCGGGAACACCGGGGAGCTGTTTTTT. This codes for CASRPSGNTGELFF.